Listed below are T cell receptor beta chains from one sample, sequenced in a study of blood T cell repertoires in COVID-19. Clones were read by immunoSEQ multiplex PCR, and TCRdb kept only the in-frame ones, dropping some. The data show approximately 90,000 clones, approximately 82% seen once. The source material was peripheral blood. The origin of the receptors is a man between 60 and 70 years old with acute or convalescent COVID-19. Both conserved end residues are part of each CDR3. Fields, in order: clone size, V gene, D gene, J gene, CDR3 protein, CDR3 DNA. The D gene is left open where the match is weak. The listing skips clone size in some rows; elsewhere it reads once, few, many or a size class.

abundance: .
v_gene: TRBV5-1
d_gene: TRBD1
j_gene: TRBJ1-4
CDR3aa: CASSVYGTGLNEKLFF
CDR3nt: TGCGCCAGCAGCGTATACGGGACAGGGCTTAATGAAAAACTGTTTTTT

abundance: .
v_gene: TRBV6-2/TRBV6-3
d_gene: .
j_gene: TRBJ2-1
CDR3aa: CASSLNTGYNEQFF
CDR3nt: TGTGCCAGCAGCCTTAACACAGGGTACAATGAGCAGTTCTTC

abundance: .
v_gene: TRBV6-1
d_gene: .
j_gene: TRBJ2-3
CDR3aa: CASSETETTDTQYF
CDR3nt: TGTGCCAGCAGTGAGACAGAGACCACAGATACGCAGTATTTT

abundance: once
v_gene: TRBV5-1
d_gene: .
j_gene: TRBJ1-2
CDR3aa: CASSLVGRENYGYTF
CDR3nt: TGCGCCAGCAGCTTGGTTGGGCGGGAGAATTATGGCTACACCTTC

abundance: .
v_gene: TRBV27
d_gene: TRBD1
j_gene: TRBJ1-4
CDR3aa: CASSLSGQLDRAEKLFF
CDR3nt: TGTGCCAGCAGTTTATCGGGACAGCTGGACCGAGCTGAAAAACTGTTTTTT

abundance: .
v_gene: TRBV18
d_gene: .
j_gene: TRBJ1-4
CDR3aa: CASSPSVDEKLFF
CDR3nt: TGTGCCAGCTCACCATCCGTAGATGAAAAACTGTTTTTT

abundance: .
v_gene: TRBV5-1
d_gene: .
j_gene: TRBJ1-1
CDR3aa: CASSPGYTEAFF
CDR3nt: TGCGCCAGCAGCCCGGGTTACACTGAAGCTTTCTTT

abundance: .
v_gene: TRBV5-1
d_gene: .
j_gene: TRBJ2-7
CDR3aa: CASSLLLAEEQYF
CDR3nt: TGCGCCAGCAGCTTGTTACTAGCTGAGGAGCAGTACTTC

abundance: .
v_gene: TRBV5-6
d_gene: .
j_gene: TRBJ2-3
CDR3aa: CASSREGPDTQYF
CDR3nt: TGTGCCAGCAGCCGCGAGGGTCCAGATACGCAGTATTTT

abundance: .
v_gene: TRBV6-6
d_gene: TRBD1
j_gene: TRBJ2-6
CDR3aa: CASSSGTGAGANVLTF
CDR3nt: TGTGCCAGCAGTTCAGGGACAGGGGCTGGGGCCAACGTCCTGACTTTC

abundance: .
v_gene: TRBV12-3/TRBV12-4
d_gene: .
j_gene: TRBJ1-1
CDR3aa: CAITRQNTEAFF
CDR3nt: TGTGCCATCACACGACAGAACACTGAAGCTTTCTTT

abundance: many
v_gene: TRBV30
d_gene: TRBD1
j_gene: TRBJ1-1
CDR3aa: CAWSGKQGTMNTEAFF
CDR3nt: TGTGCCTGGAGTGGAAAACAGGGGACGATGAACACTGAAGCTTTCTTT

abundance: .
v_gene: TRBV6-4
d_gene: TRBD2
j_gene: TRBJ2-2
CDR3aa: CASSDSAGGGELFF
CDR3nt: TGTGCCAGCAGTGACTCAGCGGGGGGCGGGGAGCTGTTTTTT

abundance: .
v_gene: TRBV7-2
d_gene: .
j_gene: TRBJ2-3
CDR3aa: CASSLSGTVGTDTQYF
CDR3nt: TGTGCCAGCAGCTTATCCGGGACTGTGGGTACAGATACGCAGTATTTT

abundance: .
v_gene: TRBV19
d_gene: TRBD1
j_gene: TRBJ1-2
CDR3aa: CASSTRTGGRGYGYTF
CDR3nt: TGTGCCAGTAGTACCCGGACAGGGGGCCGAGGCTATGGCTACACCTTC

abundance: few
v_gene: TRBV18
d_gene: .
j_gene: TRBJ1-5
CDR3aa: CASSPQGGNQPQHF
CDR3nt: TGTGCCAGCTCACCACAGGGAGGCAATCAGCCCCAGCATTTT

abundance: once
v_gene: TRBV6-5
d_gene: .
j_gene: TRBJ2-3
CDR3aa: CASSWIPQGDTQYF
CDR3nt: TGTGCCAGCAGTTGGATACCACAGGGCGATACGCAGTATTTT

abundance: .
v_gene: TRBV2
d_gene: .
j_gene: TRBJ1-4
CDR3aa: CASSERMAASNEKLFF
CDR3nt: TGTGCCAGCAGTGAAAGGATGGCAGCGAGTAATGAAAAACTGTTTTTT

abundance: .
v_gene: TRBV12-3/TRBV12-4
d_gene: TRBD1
j_gene: TRBJ1-5
CDR3aa: CASSSGQYQPQHF
CDR3nt: TGTGCCAGCAGTTCGGGACAGTATCAGCCCCAGCATTTT

abundance: .
v_gene: TRBV4-3
d_gene: .
j_gene: TRBJ2-7
CDR3aa: CASSRGPQTYEQYF
CDR3nt: TGCGCCAGCAGCCGGGGGCCACAGACCTACGAGCAGTACTTC

abundance: .
v_gene: TRBV28
d_gene: .
j_gene: TRBJ1-5
CDR3aa: CASSLISNQPQHF
CDR3nt: TGTGCCAGCAGTTTAATATCCAATCAGCCCCAGCATTTT

abundance: .
v_gene: TRBV5-6
d_gene: .
j_gene: TRBJ1-1
CDR3aa: CASSLSGMNTEAFF
CDR3nt: TGTGCCAGCAGCTTGTCAGGGATGAACACTGAAGCTTTCTTT

abundance: .
v_gene: TRBV29-1
d_gene: .
j_gene: TRBJ1-2
CDR3aa: CSVDRMSPNYGYTF
CDR3nt: TGCAGCGTTGACAGGATGTCTCCTAACTATGGCTACACCTTC

abundance: .
v_gene: TRBV7-2
d_gene: TRBD1
j_gene: TRBJ1-1
CDR3aa: CASSLWGQGAVGTEAFF
CDR3nt: TGTGCCAGCAGCTTATGGGGGCAGGGGGCTGTTGGCACTGAAGCTTTCTTT

abundance: .
v_gene: TRBV27
d_gene: .
j_gene: TRBJ2-6
CDR3aa: CASSIGGLGANVLTF
CDR3nt: TGTGCCAGCAGCATTGGAGGGCTTGGGGCCAACGTCCTGACTTTC

abundance: .
v_gene: TRBV21-1
d_gene: .
j_gene: TRBJ1-1
CDR3aa: CASVRTGELTEAFF
CDR3nt: TGTGCCAGCGTACGGACAGGGGAGTTGACTGAAGCTTTCTTT

abundance: .
v_gene: TRBV19
d_gene: TRBD1
j_gene: TRBJ1-6
CDR3aa: CATNRQGGSPLHF
CDR3nt: TGTGCCACTAATCGACAGGGGGGTTCACCCCTCCACTTT

abundance: .
v_gene: TRBV6-5
d_gene: .
j_gene: TRBJ1-5
CDR3aa: CASSPTASNQPQHF
CDR3nt: TGTGCCAGCAGTCCTACAGCTAGCAATCAGCCCCAGCATTTT

abundance: .
v_gene: TRBV28
d_gene: .
j_gene: TRBJ1-2
CDR3aa: CASRVPGGTGWYGYTF
CDR3nt: TGTGCCAGCAGAGTCCCCGGTGGTACAGGCTGGTATGGCTACACCTTC

abundance: .
v_gene: TRBV5-6
d_gene: .
j_gene: TRBJ2-1
CDR3aa: CASSLLNNEQFF
CDR3nt: TGTGCCAGCAGCTTGTTAAACAATGAGCAGTTCTTC

abundance: .
v_gene: TRBV19
d_gene: .
j_gene: TRBJ2-2
CDR3aa: CASSAGLIANTGELFF
CDR3nt: TGTGCCAGTAGTGCAGGACTAATCGCGAACACCGGGGAGCTGTTTTTT

abundance: .
v_gene: TRBV28
d_gene: TRBD1
j_gene: TRBJ1-2
CDR3aa: CASRRTGALFYGYTF
CDR3nt: TGTGCCAGCAGACGGACAGGGGCGTTGTTCTATGGCTACACCTTC

abundance: .
v_gene: TRBV7-9
d_gene: .
j_gene: TRBJ2-7
CDR3aa: CASTLSGVTYEQYF
CDR3nt: TGTGCCAGCACCTTGTCGGGGGTTACCTACGAGCAGTACTTC

abundance: .
v_gene: TRBV30
d_gene: TRBD1
j_gene: TRBJ1-2
CDR3aa: CAWTRQGIYGYTF
CDR3nt: TGTGCCTGGACTAGACAGGGTATCTATGGCTACACCTTC

abundance: .
v_gene: TRBV25-1
d_gene: .
j_gene: TRBJ1-1
CDR3aa: CASTGVGRKNTEAFF
CDR3nt: TGTGCCAGCACGGGGGTCGGACGGAAGAACACTGAAGCTTTCTTT

abundance: .
v_gene: TRBV7-9
d_gene: .
j_gene: TRBJ1-2
CDR3aa: CASSFQVNYGYTF
CDR3nt: TGTGCCAGCAGCTTTCAGGTTAACTATGGCTACACCTTC

abundance: .
v_gene: TRBV3-1/TRBV3-2
d_gene: .
j_gene: TRBJ2-3
CDR3aa: CASSQWWAGSTDTQYF
CDR3nt: TGTGCCAGCAGCCAATGGTGGGCAGGGAGCACAGATACGCAGTATTTT

abundance: .
v_gene: TRBV7-8
d_gene: TRBD1
j_gene: TRBJ1-6
CDR3aa: CASSSLDRGSFYNSPLHF
CDR3nt: TGTGCCAGCAGCTCGTTAGACAGGGGCTCGTTCTATAATTCACCCCTCCACTTT

abundance: .
v_gene: TRBV7-2
d_gene: TRBD2
j_gene: TRBJ2-1
CDR3aa: CASSLAMLAGGQGEQFF
CDR3nt: TGTGCCAGCAGCTTAGCTATGCTAGCGGGGGGGCAGGGTGAGCAGTTCTTC

abundance: .
v_gene: TRBV18
d_gene: TRBD1
j_gene: TRBJ1-4
CDR3aa: CASSPASGGEGEKLFF
CDR3nt: TGTGCCAGCTCACCCGCTTCAGGGGGCGAAGGTGAAAAACTGTTTTTT

abundance: .
v_gene: TRBV3-1/TRBV3-2
d_gene: .
j_gene: TRBJ1-2
CDR3aa: CASSQGATNYGYTF
CDR3nt: TGTGCCAGCAGCCAAGGGGCCACAAACTATGGCTACACCTTC